What follows describes a single T cell receptor beta chain. Antigen: not known. The data originate from a study of cytomegalovirus exposure and HLA in healthy donors. Study conclusions and caveats: The study labeled 164 TCR beta chains cytomegalovirus-associated. TCR beta chain V- and J-gene trimming was linked, in a later analysis, to a missense variant in DCLRE1C.

Primers for the PCR totalled 60 Vbeta and 13 Jbeta. The table came from immunoSEQ multiplex PCR; TCRdb's copy has only in-frame clones and leaves some out. The sample carries 150,000 to 250,000 clones, over 75% recorded once. CDR3 size: 16 residues. The germline V gene has CDR1 MNHEY and CDR2 SVGAGI. V lost 0 bases and J lost 1, with 10 bases in between. The chain recombines TRBV6-5 with TRBJ1-3; D unresolved. Material: PBMCs. The source is a woman aged 50 to 65 in good health and CMV-seronegative. Here the CDR3 reads CASSYSLFGSGNTIYF. The CDR3 DNA follows: TGTGCCAGCAGTTACTCCCTTTTCGGGTCTGGAAACACCATATATTTT.